This T cell receptor beta chain was captured in a study of graft-versus-host responses after intestinal transplantation. Looked up from germline, CDR1 is SNHLY and CDR2 is FYNNEI. The CDR3 extends over 13 amino acids. V gave up 3 bases and J gave up 5 bases; unmatched junction bases: 1. TCRdb's copy holds only in-frame clones and misses some; the assay was immunoSEQ multiplex PCR. Of 85,000 to 90,000 clones listed, 85% to 90% are singletons. Turning to this clone: Antigen specificity is unknown.

The source is a human donor who received an intestinal transplant. The specimen comprised unstimulated CD4+ T cells sorted from spleen or lymph node cells, sampled before intestinal transplant. This chain joins TRBV2 and TRBJ2-3; 8 bases agree with TRBD2. The CDR3 DNA sequence: TGTGCCAGCAGTGATGCGGGGGGAGATACGCAGTATTTT. Its translation: CASSDAGGDTQYF.